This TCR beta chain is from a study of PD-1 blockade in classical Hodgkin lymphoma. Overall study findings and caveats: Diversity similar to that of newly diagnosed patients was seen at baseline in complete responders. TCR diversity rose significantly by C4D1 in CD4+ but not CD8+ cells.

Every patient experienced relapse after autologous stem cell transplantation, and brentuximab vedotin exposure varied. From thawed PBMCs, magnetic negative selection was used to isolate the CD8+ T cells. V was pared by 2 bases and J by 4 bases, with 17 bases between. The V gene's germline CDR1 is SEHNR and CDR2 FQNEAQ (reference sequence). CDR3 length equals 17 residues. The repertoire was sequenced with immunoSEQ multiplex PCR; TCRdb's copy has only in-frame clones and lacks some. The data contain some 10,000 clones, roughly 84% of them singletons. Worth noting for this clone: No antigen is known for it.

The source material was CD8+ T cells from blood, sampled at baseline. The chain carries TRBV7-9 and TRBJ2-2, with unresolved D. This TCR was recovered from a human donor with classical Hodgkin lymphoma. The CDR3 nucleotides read TGTGCCAGCAGCTTAAGTCTGGGAAGAGGTGGCACCGGGGAGCTGTTTTTT. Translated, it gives CASSLSLGRGGTGELFF.